The present T cell receptor (beta chain) was sequenced within a study of T cell responses to AZD1222 COVID-19 vaccine. TCRdb's table, derived via immunoSEQ multiplex PCR, lists solely in-frame clones and lacks some. The sample lists 90,000 to 150,000 clones, about 86% seen once, with 17% in the top ten. Trimming cost V 2 bases and J 2 bases; bases outside gene matches: 3. The length of the CDR3 is 15 residues. Germline-derived CDR1 and CDR2 are MNHEY and SVGEGT. The genes are TRBV6-2 or TRBV6-3 and TRBJ1-5, with 7 bases matching TRBD1. This clonotype was obtained from an adult who received the AZD1222 COVID-19 vaccine. This sample comprised peripheral blood, obtained 28 days after the second AZD1222 dose. The CDR3 nucleotides are TGTGCCAGCAGTTACACAACAGGGGGCAATCAGCCCCAGCATTTT. The encoded protein is CASSYTTGGNQPQHF.